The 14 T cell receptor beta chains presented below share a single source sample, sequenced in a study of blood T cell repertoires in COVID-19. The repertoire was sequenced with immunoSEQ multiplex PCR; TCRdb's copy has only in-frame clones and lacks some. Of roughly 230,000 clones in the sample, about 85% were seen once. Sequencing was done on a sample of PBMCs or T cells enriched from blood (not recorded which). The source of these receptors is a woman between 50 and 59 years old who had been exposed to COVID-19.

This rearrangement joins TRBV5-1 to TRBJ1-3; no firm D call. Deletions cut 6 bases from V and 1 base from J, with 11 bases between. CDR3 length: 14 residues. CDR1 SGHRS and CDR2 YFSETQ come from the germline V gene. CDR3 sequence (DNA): TGCGCCAGCAAGTTTGGGCCTTCTGGAAACACCATATATTTT. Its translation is CASKFGPSGNTIYF.

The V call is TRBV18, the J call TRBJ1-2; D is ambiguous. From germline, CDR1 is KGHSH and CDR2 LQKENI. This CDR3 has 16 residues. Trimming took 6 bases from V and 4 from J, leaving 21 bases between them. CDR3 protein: CASSPTRLDRGYGYTF. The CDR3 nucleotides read TGTGCCAGCTCCCCAACGCGACTCGATCGCGGCTATGGCTACACCTTC.

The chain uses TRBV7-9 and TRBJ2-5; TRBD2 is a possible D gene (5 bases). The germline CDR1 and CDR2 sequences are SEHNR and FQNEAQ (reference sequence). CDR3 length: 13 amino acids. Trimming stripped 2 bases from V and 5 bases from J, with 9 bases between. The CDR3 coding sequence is TGTGCCAGCAGCTTAACTCCGGGGGAGACCCAGTACTTC. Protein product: CASSLTPGETQYF.

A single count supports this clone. The CDR3 spells CAIGTGEIQPQHF. The CDR3 region has the DNA TGTGCCATCGGAACAGGGGAGATTCAGCCCCAGCATTTT. The gene calls are TRBV10-3 and TRBJ1-5; 7 nucleotides agree with TRBD1. Germline V gene lookup returns CDR1 ENHRY and CDR2 SYGVKD. CDR3 size: 13 residues. The J segment lost 6 bases and the V segment lost 8 bases, leaving 7 bases of the junction unmatched.

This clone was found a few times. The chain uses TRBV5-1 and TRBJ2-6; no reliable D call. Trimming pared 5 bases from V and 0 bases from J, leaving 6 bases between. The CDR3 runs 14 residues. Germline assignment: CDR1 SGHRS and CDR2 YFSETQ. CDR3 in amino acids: CASRENSGANVLTF. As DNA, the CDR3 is TGCGCCAGCAGAGAGAACTCTGGGGCCAACGTCCTGACTTTC.

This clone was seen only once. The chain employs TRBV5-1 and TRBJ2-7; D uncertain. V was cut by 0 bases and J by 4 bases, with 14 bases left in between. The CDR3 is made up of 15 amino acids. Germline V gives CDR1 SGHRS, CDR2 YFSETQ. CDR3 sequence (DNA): TGCGCCAGCAGCTTGGGGTTCGGTTTGGAGTACGAGCAGTACTTC. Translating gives CASSLGFGLEYEQYF.

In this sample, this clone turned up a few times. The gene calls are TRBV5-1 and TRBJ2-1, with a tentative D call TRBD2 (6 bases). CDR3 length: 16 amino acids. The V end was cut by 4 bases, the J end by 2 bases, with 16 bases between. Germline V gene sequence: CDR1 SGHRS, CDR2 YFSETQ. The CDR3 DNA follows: TGCGCCAGCAGCCCGCAATTTGGCGGGGCCTACAATGAGCAGTTCTTC. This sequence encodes CASSPQFGGAYNEQFF.

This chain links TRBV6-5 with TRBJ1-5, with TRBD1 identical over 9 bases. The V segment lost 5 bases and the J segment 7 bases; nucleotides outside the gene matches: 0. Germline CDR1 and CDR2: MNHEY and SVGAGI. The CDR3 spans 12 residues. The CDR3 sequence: CASSTGGQPQHF. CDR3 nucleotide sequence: TGTGCCAGCAGTACAGGGGGCCAGCCCCAGCATTTT.

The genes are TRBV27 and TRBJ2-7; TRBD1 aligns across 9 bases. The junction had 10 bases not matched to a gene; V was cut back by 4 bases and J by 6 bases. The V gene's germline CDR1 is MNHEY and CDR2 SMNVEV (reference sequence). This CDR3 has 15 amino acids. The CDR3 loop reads CASSSLGGQGGEQYF. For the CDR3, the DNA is TGTGCCAGCAGTTCTCTCGGGGGACAGGGTGGCGAGCAGTACTTC.

Written as DNA, the CDR3 is TGTGCCAGCAGCTTGCGTACTGGACAGGGGATGGGATCACCCCTCCACTTT. Protein product: CASSLRTGQGMGSPLHF. The chain links TRBV5-6 to TRBJ1-6; TRBD1 matches 9 bases. The germline gives CDR1 SGHDT, CDR2 YYEEEE. The CDR3 spans 17 residues. With V trimmed by 1 base and J by 10 bases, 12 bases remained unmatched. Based on the CDR3 plus reference TRBV5-6 and TRBJ1-6, the full variable domain is DAGVTQSPTHLIKTRGQQVTLRCSPKSGHDTVSWYQQALGQGPQFIFQYYEEEERQRGNFPDRFSGHQFPNYSSELNVNALLLGDSALYLCASSLRTGQGMGSPLHFGNGTRLTVT.

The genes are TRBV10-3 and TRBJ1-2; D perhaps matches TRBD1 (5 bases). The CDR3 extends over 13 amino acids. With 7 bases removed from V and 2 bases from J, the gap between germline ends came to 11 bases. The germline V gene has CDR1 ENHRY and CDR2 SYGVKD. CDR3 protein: CAINPGGNYGYTF. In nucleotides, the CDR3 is TGTGCCATCAACCCGGGGGGAAACTATGGCTACACCTTC.

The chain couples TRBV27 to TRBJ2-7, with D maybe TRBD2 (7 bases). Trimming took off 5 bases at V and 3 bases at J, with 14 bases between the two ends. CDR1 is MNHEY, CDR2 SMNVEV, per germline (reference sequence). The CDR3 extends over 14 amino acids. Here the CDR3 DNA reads TGTGCCAGCAGTGGGAGGGGGTCCCACTACGAGCAGTACTTC. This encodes CASSGRGSHYEQYF.

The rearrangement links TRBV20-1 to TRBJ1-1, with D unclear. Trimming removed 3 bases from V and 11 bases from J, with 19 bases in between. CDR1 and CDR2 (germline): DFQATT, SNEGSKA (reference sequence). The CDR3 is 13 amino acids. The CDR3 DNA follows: TGCAGTGCTAGTACCGACTATAATCTAAGGGCTTTCTTT. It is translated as CSASTDYNLRAFF.

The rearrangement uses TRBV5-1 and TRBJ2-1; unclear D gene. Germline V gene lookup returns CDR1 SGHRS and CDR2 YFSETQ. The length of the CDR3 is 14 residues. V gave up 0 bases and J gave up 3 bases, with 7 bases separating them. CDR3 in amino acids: CASSLDGNYNEQFF. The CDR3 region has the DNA TGCGCCAGCAGCTTGGATGGCAACTACAATGAGCAGTTCTTC.